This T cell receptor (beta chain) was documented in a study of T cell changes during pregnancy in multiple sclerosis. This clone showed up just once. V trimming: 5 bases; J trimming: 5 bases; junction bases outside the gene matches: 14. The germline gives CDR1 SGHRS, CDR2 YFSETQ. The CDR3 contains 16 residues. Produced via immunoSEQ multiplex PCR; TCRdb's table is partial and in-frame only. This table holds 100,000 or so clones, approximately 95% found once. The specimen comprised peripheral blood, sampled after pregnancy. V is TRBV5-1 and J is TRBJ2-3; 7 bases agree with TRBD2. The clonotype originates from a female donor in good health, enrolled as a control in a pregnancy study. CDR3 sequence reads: CASRLWGGTLGDTQYF. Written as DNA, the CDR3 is TGCGCCAGCAGGCTGTGGGGAGGGACCCTGGGAGATACGCAGTATTTT. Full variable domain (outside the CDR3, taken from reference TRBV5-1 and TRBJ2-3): KAGVTQTPRYLIKTRGQQVTLSCSPISGHRSVSWYQQTPGQGLQFLFEYFSETQRNKGNFPGRFSGRQFSNSRSEMNVSTLELGDSALYLCASRLWGGTLGDTQYFGPGTRLTVL.